What follows describes a single T cell receptor beta chain. Its antigen is as yet unknown. V dropped 4 bases and J dropped 7; count of bases not matched to a gene: 16. CDR3 length: 18 amino acids. Germline CDR1 reads LNHDA; CDR2 reads SQIVND (reference sequence). The record originates from a study of T cell responses to AZD1222 COVID-19 vaccine. The study, taken as a whole, reports: In all cases, repertoires were sampled only after the peak T cell response. Most donors were white British, females outnumbered males, and clonal diversity was possibly underestimated. Spike regions recognized by vaccine-associated CD4 TCRs spanned the protein, led by 160-218 and 743-854. Receipt of two AZD1222 doses was followed by a rise in Spike-specific TCR breadth and depth.

Profiling relied on immunoSEQ multiplex PCR, and the TCRdb table lists in-frame clones only, not all of them. Among some 140,000 clones listed, roughly nine tenths were seen once. The V gene is TRBV19, the J gene TRBJ2-1, with 10 bases aligning to TRBD2. The sequenced sample was peripheral blood, obtained 28 days after the second AZD1222 dose. This clonotype was obtained from an adult who received the AZD1222 COVID-19 vaccine. The CDR3 spells CASSTSSGRAYRGNEQFF. Here the CDR3 DNA reads TGTGCCAGTAGTACCTCTAGCGGGAGAGCCTATCGGGGGAATGAGCAGTTCTTC. Complete variable domain (other parts from reference TRBV19 and TRBJ2-1): DGGITQSPKYLFRKEGQNVTLSCEQNLNHDAMYWYRQDPGQGLRLIYYSQIVNDFQKGDIAEGYSVSREKKESFPLTVTSAQKNPTAFYLCASSTSSGRAYRGNEQFFGPGTRLTVL.